This TCR beta chain was recorded in a study of blood T cell repertoires in COVID-19. Study overall: PBMCs, B-cell-depleted T cells, or T cells provided the cDNA or gDNA that made up the material.

In the original workflow: Amplification with reference gene primers provided the estimates of nucleated cell counts. The assay was immunoSEQ multiplex PCR, and TCRdb's table has in-frame clones only and misses some. D and trimming come from the DNA, and the V and J calls and clone size come from that table. This table has 200,000 or so clones, less than 90% appearing once. Germline CDR1 and CDR2: LNHDA and SQIVND (reference sequence). This CDR3 comprises 14 residues. The V end lost 5 bases, the J end lost 5 bases, and 14 bases lay between the germline ends. The origin of this receptor is a man between 65 and 79 years old with active or convalescent COVID-19. Sequencing was carried out using peripheral blood. The chain has TRBV19 and TRBJ2-3, with D hard to call. CDR3 coding DNA: TGTGCCAGTAGTCACACTCCCTCTAGAGATACGCAGTATTTT. This gives the protein CASSHTPSRDTQYF. The variable domain in full, with the rest retrieved from reference TRBV19 and TRBJ2-3, is DGGITQSPKYLFRKEGQNVTLSCEQNLNHDAMYWYRQDPGQGLRLIYYSQIVNDFQKGDIAEGYSVSREKKESFPLTVTSAQKNPTAFYLCASSHTPSRDTQYFGPGTRLTVL.